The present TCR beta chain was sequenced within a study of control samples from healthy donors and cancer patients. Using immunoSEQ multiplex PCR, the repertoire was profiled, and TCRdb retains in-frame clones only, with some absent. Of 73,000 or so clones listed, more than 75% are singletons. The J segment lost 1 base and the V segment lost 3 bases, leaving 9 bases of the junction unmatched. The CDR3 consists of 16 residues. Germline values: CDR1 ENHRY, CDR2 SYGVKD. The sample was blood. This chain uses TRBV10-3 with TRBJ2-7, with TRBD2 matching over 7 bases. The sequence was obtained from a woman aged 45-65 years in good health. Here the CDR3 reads CAISEPLGGGSYEQYF. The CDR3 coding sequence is TGTGCCATCAGTGAACCCTTGGGGGGGGGATCCTACGAGCAGTACTTC.